There are many counts of the clone carrying this TCR beta chain. Its antigen is not identified. The entry originates in a study of CD8 T cells in ankylosing spondylitis. V was pared by 4 bases and J by 5 bases, with 34 bases between. From germline, CDR1 is SGHRS and CDR2 YFSETQ. The CDR3 is 20 amino acids. Quantitative barcoded 5'-RACE was used to prepare TCR beta libraries. TCRdb fed the 5' RACE reads into MiXCR, producing one record per CDR3 protein. The sample comprises 220,000 or so distinct CDR3 sequences, 10% of which are singletons, and over 20% rests with the top ten. Study results and limitations: Clones tied to disease were said to be significantly enriched in matched ankylosing spondylitis synovial fluid.

Sequenced material: blood, either unsorted or a sorted T cell fraction (not recorded which). The V call is TRBV5-1, the J call TRBJ2-7; TRBD1 might be the D (6 bases). This TCR came from a male donor with ankylosing spondylitis or in good health (not recorded which). The CDR3 is CASSILPGLRGLGVVNEQYF. The CDR3 DNA follows: TGCGCCAGCAGCATCCTTCCAGGGTTAAGGGGGTTGGGTGTAGTCAACGAGCAGTACTTC.